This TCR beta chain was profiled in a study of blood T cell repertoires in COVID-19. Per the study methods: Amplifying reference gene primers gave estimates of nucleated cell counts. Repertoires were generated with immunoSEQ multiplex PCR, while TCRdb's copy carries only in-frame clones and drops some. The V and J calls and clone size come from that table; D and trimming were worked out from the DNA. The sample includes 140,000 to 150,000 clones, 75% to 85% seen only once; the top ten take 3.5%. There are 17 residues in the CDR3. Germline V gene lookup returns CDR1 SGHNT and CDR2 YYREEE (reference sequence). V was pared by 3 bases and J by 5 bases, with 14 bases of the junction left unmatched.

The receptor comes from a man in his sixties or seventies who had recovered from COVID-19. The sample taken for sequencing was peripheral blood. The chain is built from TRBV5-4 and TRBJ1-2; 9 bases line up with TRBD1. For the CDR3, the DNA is TGTGCCAGCAGCTCCGACTCCGGGACAGGGAGTTATTATGGCTACACCTTC. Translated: CASSSDSGTGSYYGYTF.